These T cell receptor beta chains were read from a single sample in a study of T cells in Graves' hyperthyroidism and ophthalmopathy. TCRdb reanalysed the multiplex PCR reads using MiXCR and keeps one entry per CDR3 protein. The sample includes about 720,000 distinct CDR3 sequences, approximately 18% of them seen just once. The sequenced material came from blood. The receptors were sampled from a woman aged 50 to 60 with Graves' hyperthyroidism that later progressed to Graves' ophthalmopathy. Both conserved end residues are part of each CDR3. The order of the fields is J gene, clone size, D gene, V gene, CDR3 protein, CDR3 DNA. A D gene is named only where the DNA matches it firmly. Clone size is stated in some rows and not others, as once, few, many or a class when expanded.

TRBJ2-1 | few | TRBD1 | TRBV12-3/TRBV12-4 | CASLNRDRSNNEQFF | TGTGCCAGCCTGAACCGGGACAGAAGTAACAATGAGCAGTTCTTC
TRBJ1-6 | few | TRBD1 | TRBV5-1 | CASSYEGTENSPLHF | TGCGCCAGCAGCTATGAGGGGACAGAGAATTCACCCCTCCACTTT
TRBJ2-2 | many | - | TRBV11-3 | CASSSRTFGGELFF | TGTGCCAGCAGCTCACGGACTTTTGGCGGGGAGCTGTTTTTT
TRBJ1-3 | - | TRBD1 | TRBV20-1 | CSARRTGTGNTIYF | TGCAGTGCTAGAAGGACAGGGACGGGAAACACCATATATTTT
TRBJ1-5 | few | - | TRBV27 | CASSLRGAHQPQHF | TGTGCCAGCAGTTTACGGGGGGCACATCAGCCCCAGCATTTT
TRBJ2-2 | many | - | TRBV2 | CASRTGISTGELFF | TGTGCCAGCAGGACGGGGATTTCAACCGGGGAGCTGTTTTTT
TRBJ1-5 | many | - | TRBV11-2 | CASSFTPGRNSNQPQHF | TGTGCCAGCAGCTTCACCCCCGGAAGAAACAGCAATCAGCCCCAGCATTTT
TRBJ2-3 | many | - | TRBV20-1 | CSARVVAGRDTQYF | TGCAGTGCTAGAGTGGTGGCGGGGAGGGATACGCAGTATTTT
TRBJ2-7 | many | TRBD1 | TRBV24-1 | CATSRDRVSEQYF | TGTGCCACCAGCCGGGACAGGGTGTCCGAGCAGTACTTC
TRBJ2-1 | few | TRBD2 | TRBV9 | CASNPAGVSYNEQFF | TGTGCCAGCAACCCAGCGGGGGTCTCCTACAATGAGCAGTTCTTC
TRBJ1-3 | - | TRBD1 | TRBV5-4 | CASSTTRGPGNTIYF | TGTGCCAGCAGCACGACCAGGGGGCCTGGAAACACCATATATTTT
TRBJ2-5 | - | TRBD2 | TRBV20-1 | CSAREFLAVETQYF | TGCAGTGCTAGAGAGTTCCTAGCGGTCGAGACCCAGTACTTC
TRBJ2-1 | many | - | TRBV20-1 | CSALAYNEQFF | TGCAGTGCTTTAGCATACAATGAGCAGTTCTTC
TRBJ1-1 | many | TRBD1 | TRBV7-8 | CASSLIPGTGGTGTEAFF | TGTGCCAGCAGCTTAATTCCCGGGACAGGGGGAACAGGGACTGAAGCTTTCTTT
TRBJ2-3 | many | TRBD2 | TRBV12-3/TRBV12-4 | CASSSPWGLDTDTQYF | TGTGCCAGCAGTTCACCTTGGGGACTAGACACAGATACGCAGTATTTT
TRBJ2-2 | - | TRBD2 | TRBV9 | CASSPLSGGASTGELFF | TGTGCCAGCAGCCCCCTTAGCGGGGGGGCGAGTACCGGGGAGCTGTTTTTT
TRBJ2-6 | many | - | TRBV5-5 | CASSRESGANVLTF | TGTGCCAGTAGTAGGGAGTCTGGGGCCAACGTCCTGACTTTC
TRBJ2-2 | - | - | TRBV11-3 | CASSVTVTGELFF | TGTGCCAGCAGCGTGACAGTCACCGGGGAGCTGTTTTTT
TRBJ2-5 | - | - | TRBV6-2/TRBV6-3 | CASRRTDPSKETQYF | TGTGCCAGCAGGCGGACGGACCCTTCCAAAGAGACCCAGTACTTC
TRBJ1-4 | many | - | TRBV20-1 | CSAREVEKLFF | TGCAGTGCTAGAGAGGTTGAAAAACTGTTTTTT
TRBJ2-3 | - | TRBD2 | TRBV20-1 | CSARSGLAGGDTQYF | TGCAGTGCGAGAAGTGGGCTAGCGGGGGGTGATACGCAGTATTTT
TRBJ1-1 | many | - | TRBV19 | CASSEQGTPNTEAFF | TGTGCCAGTTCCGAACAGGGTACGCCGAACACTGAAGCTTTCTTT
TRBJ2-3 | - | - | TRBV3-1 | CASSLLNGGTQYF | TGTGCCAGCAGCCTACTAAATGGGGGTACGCAGTATTTT
TRBJ1-2 | many | - | TRBV13 | CASSSGTLYGYTF | TGTGCCAGCAGCTCAGGGACTCTCTATGGCTACACCTTC
TRBJ1-2 | - | TRBD1 | TRBV4-1 | CASSLLPGQEYGYTF | TGCGCCAGCAGCCTTCTTCCGGGACAGGAATATGGCTACACCTTC
TRBJ2-1 | few | TRBD2 | TRBV20-1 | CSATGLAGGRGDNEQFF | TGCAGTGCTACGGGACTAGCGGGGGGCCGTGGGGACAATGAGCAGTTCTTC
TRBJ2-7 | many | - | TRBV5-1 | CASSQDNGGHEQYF | TGCGCCAGCAGCCAGGATAACGGGGGCCACGAGCAGTACTTC
TRBJ1-3 | many | - | TRBV12-3/TRBV12-4 | CASSFGSGSGNTIYF | TGTGCCAGCAGTTTTGGGAGCGGCTCTGGAAACACCATATATTTT
TRBJ2-2 | - | - | TRBV5-1 | CASSPQGPANTGELFF | TGCGCCAGCAGCCCTCAGGGGCCCGCGAACACCGGGGAGCTGTTTTTT
TRBJ2-1 | - | TRBD2 | TRBV7-4 | CASSLAGLAGGRSYNEQFF | TGTGCCAGCAGCTTAGCCGGGCTAGCGGGCGGGCGCTCCTACAATGAGCAGTTCTTC
TRBJ2-5 | - | - | TRBV6-1 | CASTSQGGGQETQYF | TGTGCCAGCACCTCGCAGGGAGGGGGACAAGAGACCCAGTACTTC
TRBJ1-1 | - | - | TRBV15 | CATSRDVAAEAFF | TGTGCCACCAGCAGAGATGTGGCTGCAGAAGCTTTCTTT
TRBJ2-1 | - | - | TRBV18 | CASSPPGTLGRNEQFF | TGTGCCAGCTCACCACCGGGGACGCTAGGGCGCAATGAGCAGTTCTTC
TRBJ2-7 | many | TRBD2 | TRBV10-3 | CAISVGTSGVLSYEQYF | TGTGCCATCAGTGTTGGGACTAGCGGGGTACTTTCCTACGAGCAGTACTTC
TRBJ2-3 | many | - | TRBV12-3/TRBV12-4 | CASTHPPNTDTQYF | TGTGCCAGCACTCATCCACCTAACACAGATACGCAGTATTTT
TRBJ2-3 | - | TRBD2 | TRBV5-6 | CASSSRGSGGADTQYF | TGTGCCAGCAGCTCCCGAGGTAGCGGGGGGGCAGATACGCAGTATTTT
TRBJ1-2 | many | TRBD1 | TRBV3-1 | CASSRGTGGSGYTF | TGTGCCAGCAGCCGTGGGACAGGGGGATCGGGCTACACCTTC
TRBJ2-5 | many | TRBD2 | TRBV7-2 | CASSSPLGLAGAETQYF | TGTGCCAGCAGCTCTCCCTTGGGGTTAGCGGGGGCAGAGACCCAGTACTTC
TRBJ1-1 | many | - | TRBV27 | CASSFRNMNTEAFF | TGTGCCAGCAGTTTCCGGAACATGAACACTGAAGCTTTCTTT
TRBJ1-4 | many | TRBD1 | TRBV30 | CAWSRRDRVSTNEKLFF | TGTGCCTGGAGTCGGCGGGACAGGGTTTCAACTAATGAAAAACTGTTTTTT
TRBJ2-2 | - | TRBD2 | TRBV5-8 | CASSFLGTSGLTGELFF | TGTGCCAGCAGCTTTCTAGGGACTAGCGGGCTCACCGGGGAGCTGTTTTTT
TRBJ2-3 | - | TRBD2 | TRBV6-2/TRBV6-3 | CASSYSDPQRGGLDTQYF | TGTGCCAGCAGTTACTCGGACCCCCAGCGGGGGGGCCTAGATACGCAGTATTTT
TRBJ2-3 | - | - | TRBV19 | CASSRDTTSTDTQYF | TGTGCCAGTAGTAGGGACACCACTAGCACAGATACGCAGTATTTT
TRBJ1-2 | few | - | TRBV12-3/TRBV12-4 | CASNPVGDGYTF | TGTGCCAGTAACCCGGTGGGGGACGGCTACACCTTC
TRBJ1-1 | - | - | TRBV7-6 | CASSNRVLNEAFF | TGTGCCAGCAGCAACCGGGTCCTTAATGAAGCTTTCTTT
TRBJ1-5 | - | TRBD1 | TRBV2 | CASASRDSDNQPQHF | TGTGCCAGCGCTTCGAGGGACAGCGACAATCAGCCCCAGCATTTT
TRBJ1-1 | many | - | TRBV6-1 | CASSPTGLLAFF | TGTGCCAGCAGTCCTACAGGGTTGCTAGCTTTCTTT
TRBJ2-7 | - | TRBD1 | TRBV19 | CASSTGTASSYEQYF | TGTGCCAGTAGTACCGGGACAGCGAGCTCCTACGAGCAGTACTTC
TRBJ1-2 | - | - | TRBV9 | CASQSSPNYGYTF | TGTGCCAGCCAGTCGTCCCCTAACTATGGCTACACCTTC
TRBJ2-4 | - | - | TRBV20-1 | CSARDSQGPFPENIQYF | TGCAGTGCTAGAGATAGTCAGGGCCCCTTTCCCGAAAACATTCAGTACTTC
TRBJ1-6 | - | - | TRBV15 | CATSRLDTGRSPLHF | TGTGCCACCAGCCGACTGGACACCGGACGATCACCCCTCCACTTT
TRBJ1-2 | - | - | TRBV6-1 | CASRIRALLNYGYTF | TGTGCCAGCAGGATTAGGGCACTTTTAAACTATGGCTACACCTTC
TRBJ1-2 | few | TRBD1 | TRBV5-4 | CASRGTVQRFSYGYTF | TGTGCCAGTAGAGGGACAGTTCAGAGGTTTAGTTATGGCTACACCTTC
TRBJ2-5 | many | - | TRBV20-1 | CSASETGRQETQYF | TGCAGTGCTAGCGAGACAGGGAGGCAAGAGACCCAGTACTTC
TRBJ2-1 | once | - | TRBV12-3/TRBV12-4 | CASSLGVGTRLFF | TGTGCCAGCAGTTTAGGTGTTGGGACTCGACTGTTCTTC
TRBJ2-5 | - | - | TRBV5-6 | CASSLGGYLQGETQYF | TGTGCCAGCAGCTTGGGAGGGTATTTACAAGGGGAGACCCAGTACTTC
TRBJ2-2 | - | TRBD1 | TRBV6-1 | CASADRFNGELFF | TGTGCCAGCGCGGACAGGTTTAACGGGGAGCTGTTTTTT